This T cell receptor (beta chain) was recorded in a study of blood T cells in healthy people across ages. Study information: Per two T cells, about one barcoded beta molecule was captured through template switching. Regarding the study as a whole: The study regarded diversity estimates from one million T cells as underestimates.

Concerning this clonotype itself: What it binds is not known.

V lost 3 bases to trimming and J lost 1 base, with 8 bases between them. CDR3 length: 15 amino acids. Germline V gives CDR1 SGDLS, CDR2 YYNGEE. Sample-barcoded 5' priming and a J-beta primer mix drove a second PCR of roughly 6 to 12 cycles. In TCRdb, the 5' RACE reads were re-called with MiXCR into one record per CDR3 protein. The sample holds hundreds of thousands of distinct CDR3 sequences; around 68% are singletons and the top ten take about a quarter. The rearrangement joins TRBV9 to TRBJ2-6; tentative D call: TRBD2 (5 bases). Specimen: blood. The receptor comes from a man aged 25 to 45 in good health. Here the CDR3 DNA reads TGTGCCAGCAGCGCGAGGGTTTCTGGGGCCAACGTCCTGACTTTC. It codes for CASSARVSGANVLTF.